This TCR beta chain was sequenced in a study of beta chain features in type 1 diabetes. General study findings and limits: Naive, central memory and Treg TCRB repertoires appeared more alike in patients than in healthy donors. Highly expressing activated T cells could be over-counted with a cDNA template. All four CD4+ subsets of Type 1 diabetes patients contained TCRB CDR3s that were moderately but significantly shorter. At VDJ recombination sites, type 1 diabetes patients had fewer insertions and more deleted nucleotides.

Of note for this clone: Its antigen is still unknown. This sample also contains other DNA sequences that code for the same CDR3.

Reverse transcribing all isolated RNA meant expressed TCRB transcripts were sequenced. TCRdb keeps only in-frame clones here, not all; method: immunoSEQ multiplex PCR. Here the sample spans some 640,000 clones, more than 13% being singletons. Each donor gave one heparinised blood draw averaging about 110 mL. The V end was cut by 5 bases, the J end by 4 bases, with 5 bases between. The CDR3 is 10 residues long. CDR1 is DFQATT and CDR2 is SNEGSKA in the germline V gene (reference sequence). The receptor's source is a man aged 18 to 35 with type 1 diabetes. The sample comprised naive CD4+ T cells from blood. The genes are TRBV20-1 and TRBJ1-2; D is unclear. CDR3 DNA: TGCAGTGCTTATTCCTATGGCTACACCTTC. Translation: CSAYSYGYTF.